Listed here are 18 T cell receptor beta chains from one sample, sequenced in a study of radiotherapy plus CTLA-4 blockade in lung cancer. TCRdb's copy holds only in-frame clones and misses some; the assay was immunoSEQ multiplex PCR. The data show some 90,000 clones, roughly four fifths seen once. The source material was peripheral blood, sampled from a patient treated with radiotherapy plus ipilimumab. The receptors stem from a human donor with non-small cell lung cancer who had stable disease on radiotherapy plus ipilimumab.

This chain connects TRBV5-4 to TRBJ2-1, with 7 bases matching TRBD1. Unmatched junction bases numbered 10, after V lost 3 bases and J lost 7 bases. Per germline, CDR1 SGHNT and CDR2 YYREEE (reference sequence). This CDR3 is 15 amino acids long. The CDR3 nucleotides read TGTGCCAGCAGCTCGCAGGGGGTGTCTCGGAATGAGCAGTTCTTC. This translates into CASSSQGVSRNEQFF.

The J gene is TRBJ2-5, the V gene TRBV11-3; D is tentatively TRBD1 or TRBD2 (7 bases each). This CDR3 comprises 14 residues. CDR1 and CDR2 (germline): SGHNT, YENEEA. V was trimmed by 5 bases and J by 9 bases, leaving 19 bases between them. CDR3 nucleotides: TGTGCCAGCAGCCAGGGCAGGGGGGGTTTCCCCCAGTACTTC. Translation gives CASSQGRGGFPQYF. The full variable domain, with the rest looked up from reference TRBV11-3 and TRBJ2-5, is EAGVVQSPRYKIIEKKQPVAFWCNPISGHNTLYWYLQNLGQGPELLIRYENEEAVDDSQLPKDRFSAERLKGVDSTLKIQPAELGDSAVYLCASSQGRGGFPQYFGPGTRLLVL.

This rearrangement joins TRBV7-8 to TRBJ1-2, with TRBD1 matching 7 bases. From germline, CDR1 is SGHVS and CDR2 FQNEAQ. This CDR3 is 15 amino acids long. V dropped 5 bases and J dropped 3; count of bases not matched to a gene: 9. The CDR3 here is CASSPREGAHYGYTF. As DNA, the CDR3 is TGTGCCAGCAGCCCTCGGGAGGGGGCGCACTATGGCTACACCTTC.

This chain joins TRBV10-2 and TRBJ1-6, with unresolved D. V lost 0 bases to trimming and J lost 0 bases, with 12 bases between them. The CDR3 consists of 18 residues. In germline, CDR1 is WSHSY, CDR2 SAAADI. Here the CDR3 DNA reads TGCGCCAGCAGTGAGTCGACTCAATCGAGCTCCTATAATTCACCCCTCCACTTT. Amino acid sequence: CASSESTQSSSYNSPLHF.

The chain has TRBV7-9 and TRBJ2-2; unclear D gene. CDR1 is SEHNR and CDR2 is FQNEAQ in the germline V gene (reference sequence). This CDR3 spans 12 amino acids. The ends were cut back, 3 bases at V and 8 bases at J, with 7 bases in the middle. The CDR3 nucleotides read TGTGCCAGCAGCTTCCCAGCGGGGGAGCTGTTTTTT. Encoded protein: CASSFPAGELFF.

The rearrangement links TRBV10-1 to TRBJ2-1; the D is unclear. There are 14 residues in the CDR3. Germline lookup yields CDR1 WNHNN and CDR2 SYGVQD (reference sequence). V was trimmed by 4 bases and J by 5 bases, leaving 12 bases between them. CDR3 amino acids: CASSVSGANNEQFF. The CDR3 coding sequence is TGCGCCAGCAGTGTTTCCGGAGCGAACAATGAGCAGTTCTTC.

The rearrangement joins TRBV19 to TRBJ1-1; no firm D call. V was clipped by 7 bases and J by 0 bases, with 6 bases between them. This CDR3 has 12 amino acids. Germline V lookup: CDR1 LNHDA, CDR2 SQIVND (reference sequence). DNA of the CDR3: TGTGCCAGTAAACAGATGAACACTGAAGCTTTCTTT. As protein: CASKQMNTEAFF.

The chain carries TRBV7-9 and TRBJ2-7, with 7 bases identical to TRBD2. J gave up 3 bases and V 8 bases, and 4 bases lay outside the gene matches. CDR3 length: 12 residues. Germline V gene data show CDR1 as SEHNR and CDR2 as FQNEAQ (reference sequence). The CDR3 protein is CASASGGYEQYF. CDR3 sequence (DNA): TGTGCCAGCGCTTCGGGGGGCTACGAGCAGTACTTC.

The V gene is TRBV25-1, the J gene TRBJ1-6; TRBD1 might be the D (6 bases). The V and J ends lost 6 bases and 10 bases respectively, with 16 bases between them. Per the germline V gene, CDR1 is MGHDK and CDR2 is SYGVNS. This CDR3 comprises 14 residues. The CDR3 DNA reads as TGTGCCAGCAGAGGCGCCCGACAGGACTCACCCCTCCACTTT. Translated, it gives CASRGARQDSPLHF.

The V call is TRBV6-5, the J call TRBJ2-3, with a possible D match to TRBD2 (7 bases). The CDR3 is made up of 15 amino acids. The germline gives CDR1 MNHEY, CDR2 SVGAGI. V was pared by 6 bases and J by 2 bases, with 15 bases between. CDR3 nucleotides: TGTGCCAGCAGACCCCGGGGGGCCGTCACAGATACGCAGTATTTT. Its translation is CASRPRGAVTDTQYF.

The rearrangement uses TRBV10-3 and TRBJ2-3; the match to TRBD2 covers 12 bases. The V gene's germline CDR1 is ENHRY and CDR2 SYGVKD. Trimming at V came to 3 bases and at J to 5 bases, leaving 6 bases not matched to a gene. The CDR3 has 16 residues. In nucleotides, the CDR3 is TGTGCCATCAGTGACCCGACTAGCGGGAGTGTAGATACGCAGTATTTT. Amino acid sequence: CAISDPTSGSVDTQYF.

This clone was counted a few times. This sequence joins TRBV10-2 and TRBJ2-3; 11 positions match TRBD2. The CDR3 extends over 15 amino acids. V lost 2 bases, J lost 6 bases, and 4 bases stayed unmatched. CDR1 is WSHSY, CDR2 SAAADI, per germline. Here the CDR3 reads CASSEAGLAADTQYF. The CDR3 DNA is TGCGCCAGCAGTGAGGCGGGACTAGCGGCCGATACGCAGTATTTT.

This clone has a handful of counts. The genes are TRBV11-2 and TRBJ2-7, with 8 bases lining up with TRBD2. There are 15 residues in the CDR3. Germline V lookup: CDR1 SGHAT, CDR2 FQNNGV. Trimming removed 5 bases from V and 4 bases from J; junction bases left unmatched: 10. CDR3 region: CASSPNLAGYYEQYF. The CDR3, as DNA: TGTGCCAGCAGCCCCAACCTAGCGGGCTATTACGAGCAGTACTTC.

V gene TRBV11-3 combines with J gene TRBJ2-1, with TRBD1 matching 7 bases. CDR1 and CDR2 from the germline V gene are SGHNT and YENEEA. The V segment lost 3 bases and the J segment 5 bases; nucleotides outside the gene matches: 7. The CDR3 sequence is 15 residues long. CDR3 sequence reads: CASSLGRQGDNEQFF. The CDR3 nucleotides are TGTGCCAGCAGCTTGGGCCGGCAGGGGGACAATGAGCAGTTCTTC.

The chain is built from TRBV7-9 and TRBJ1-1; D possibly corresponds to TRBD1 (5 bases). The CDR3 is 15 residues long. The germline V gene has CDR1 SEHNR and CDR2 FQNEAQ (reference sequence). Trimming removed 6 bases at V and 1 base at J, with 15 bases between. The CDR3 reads CASRTSGGTNTEAFF. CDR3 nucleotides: TGTGCCAGCAGAACCAGTGGAGGGACGAACACTGAAGCTTTCTTT.

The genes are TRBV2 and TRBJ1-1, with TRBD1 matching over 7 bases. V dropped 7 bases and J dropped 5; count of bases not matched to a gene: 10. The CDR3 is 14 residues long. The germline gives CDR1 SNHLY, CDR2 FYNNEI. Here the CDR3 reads CASTATGIGTEAFF. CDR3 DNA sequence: TGTGCCAGCACCGCGACAGGGATTGGGACTGAAGCTTTCTTT. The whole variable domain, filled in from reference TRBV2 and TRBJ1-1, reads EPEVTQTPSHQVTQMGQEVILRCVPISNHLYFYWYRQILGQKVEFLVSFYNNEISEKSEIFDDQFSVERPDGSNFTLKIRSTKLEDSAMYFCASTATGIGTEAFFGQGTRLTVV.

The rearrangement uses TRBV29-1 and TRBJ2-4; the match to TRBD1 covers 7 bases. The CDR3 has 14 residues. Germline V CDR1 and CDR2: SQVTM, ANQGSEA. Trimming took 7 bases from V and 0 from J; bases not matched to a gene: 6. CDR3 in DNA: TGCAGCGCCACAGGGGTTCTAGCCAAAAACATTCAGTACTTC. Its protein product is CSATGVLAKNIQYF.

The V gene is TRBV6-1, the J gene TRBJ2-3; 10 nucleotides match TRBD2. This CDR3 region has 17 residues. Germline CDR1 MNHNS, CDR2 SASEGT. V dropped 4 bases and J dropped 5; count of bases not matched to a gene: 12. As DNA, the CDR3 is TGTGCCAGCAGTGCGTTAAGCGGGAGGGCCAAGGGAGATACGCAGTATTTT. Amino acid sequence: CASSALSGRAKGDTQYF.